This entry features one TCR beta chain sequence. The V and J ends lost 3 bases and 1 base respectively, with 6 bases between them. The CDR3 spans 13 residues. Germline V gives CDR1 LNHDA, CDR2 SQIVND (reference sequence). These data are taken from a study of control samples from healthy donors and cancer patients. Clones were sequenced by immunoSEQ multiplex PCR, and TCRdb holds only the in-frame ones, with some missing. The table includes more than 120,000 clones, approximately 91% detected once. The V gene is TRBV19, the J gene TRBJ1-1; no reliable D call. The source is a man in his thirties or forties in good health. The sample comprised blood. CDR3 sequence: CASSMKGNTEAFF. DNA for the CDR3: TGTGCCAGTAGTATGAAGGGGAACACTGAAGCTTTCTTT.